At least ten counts were recorded for the clone carrying this T cell receptor beta chain. Germline CDR1 reads KGHSH; CDR2 reads LQKENI. The CDR3 is 13 amino acids. V lost 0 bases, J lost 4 bases, and 5 bases lay in between. The sample comes from a study of T cells in Graves' hyperthyroidism and ophthalmopathy. Amplification of TCR beta CDR3 regions was performed using RNA transcripts as template. A set of HTBI primers served as the primers for a first-round RT-PCR of the TCR CDR3. TCRdb re-derived calls from the multiplex PCR reads in MiXCR, one entry per CDR3 protein. The table records 220,000 or so distinct CDR3 sequences, 16% of them present only once.

The rearrangement links TRBV18 to TRBJ2-3; D unclear. The specimen was blood. The TCR comes from a woman in her late teens or twenties with Graves' ophthalmopathy. DNA for the CDR3: TGTGCCAGCTCACCACCTTGGGCAGATACGCAGTATTTT. This gives the protein CASSPPWADTQYF.